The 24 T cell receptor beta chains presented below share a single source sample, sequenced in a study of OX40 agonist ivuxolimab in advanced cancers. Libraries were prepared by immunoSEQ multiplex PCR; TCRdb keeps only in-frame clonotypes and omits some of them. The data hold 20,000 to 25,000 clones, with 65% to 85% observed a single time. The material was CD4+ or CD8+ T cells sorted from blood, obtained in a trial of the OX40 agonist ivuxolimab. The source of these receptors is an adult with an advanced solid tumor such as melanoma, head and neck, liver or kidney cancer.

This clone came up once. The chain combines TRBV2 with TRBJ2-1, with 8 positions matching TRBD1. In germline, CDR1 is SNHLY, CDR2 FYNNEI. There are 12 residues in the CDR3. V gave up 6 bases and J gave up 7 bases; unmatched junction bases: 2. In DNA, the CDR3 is TGTGCCAGCAGAGACAGGGGTAATGAGCAGTTCTTC. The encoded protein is CASRDRGNEQFF.

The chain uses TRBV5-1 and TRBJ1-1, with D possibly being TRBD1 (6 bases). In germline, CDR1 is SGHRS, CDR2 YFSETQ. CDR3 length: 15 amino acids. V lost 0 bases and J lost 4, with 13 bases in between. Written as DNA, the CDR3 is TGCGCCAGCAGCTTGGCGGGGGCATTGGGCACTGAAGCTTTCTTT. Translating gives CASSLAGALGTEAFF.

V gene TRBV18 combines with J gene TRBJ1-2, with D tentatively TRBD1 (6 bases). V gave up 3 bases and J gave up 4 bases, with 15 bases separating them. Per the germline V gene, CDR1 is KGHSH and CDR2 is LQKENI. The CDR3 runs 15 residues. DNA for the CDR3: TGTGCCAGCTCACCCCTGGATCAGGGGCCCTATGGCTACACCTTC. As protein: CASSPLDQGPYGYTF. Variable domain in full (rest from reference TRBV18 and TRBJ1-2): NAGVMQNPRHLVRRRGQEARLRCSPMKGHSHVYWYRQLPEEGLKFMVYLQKENIIDESGMPKERFSAEFPKEGPSILRIQQVVRGDSAAYFCASSPLDQGPYGYTFGSGTRLTVV.

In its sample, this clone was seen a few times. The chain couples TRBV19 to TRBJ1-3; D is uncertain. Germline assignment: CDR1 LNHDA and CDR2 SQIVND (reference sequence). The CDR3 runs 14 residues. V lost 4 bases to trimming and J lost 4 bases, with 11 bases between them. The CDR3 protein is CASSTGSGGNTIYF. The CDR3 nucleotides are TGTGCCAGTAGTACCGGGAGCGGAGGAAACACCATATATTTT.

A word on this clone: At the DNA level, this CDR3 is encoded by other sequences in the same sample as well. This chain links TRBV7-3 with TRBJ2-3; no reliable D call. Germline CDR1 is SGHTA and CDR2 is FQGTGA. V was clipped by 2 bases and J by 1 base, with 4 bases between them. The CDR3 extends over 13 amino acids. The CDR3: CASSLLGTDTQYF. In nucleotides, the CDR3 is TGTGCCAGCAGCTTACTCGGCACAGATACGCAGTATTTT. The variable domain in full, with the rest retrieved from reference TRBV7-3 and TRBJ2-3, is GAGVSQTPSNKVTEKGKYVELRCDPISGHTALYWYRQSLGQGPEFLIYFQGTGAADDSGLPNDRFFAVRPEGSVSTLKIQRTERGDSAVYLCASSLLGTDTQYFGPGTRLTVL.

Here the CDR3 DNA reads TGTGCCATCAGTGAACAGGTAGTAATCACCGGGGAGCTGTTTTTT. It encodes CAISEQVVITGELFF. V is TRBV10-3 and J is TRBJ2-2; a weak D match, TRBD1 (5 bases). The CDR3 covers 15 residues. Germline CDR1 reads ENHRY; CDR2 reads SYGVKD. Trimming left V 3 bases short and J 4 bases short, with 12 bases between.

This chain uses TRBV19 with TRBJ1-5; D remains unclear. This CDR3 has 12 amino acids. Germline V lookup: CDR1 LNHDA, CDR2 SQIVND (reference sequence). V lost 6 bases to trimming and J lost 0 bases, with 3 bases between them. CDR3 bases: TGTGCCAGTAGATATAGCAATCAGCCCCAGCATTTT. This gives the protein CASRYSNQPQHF.

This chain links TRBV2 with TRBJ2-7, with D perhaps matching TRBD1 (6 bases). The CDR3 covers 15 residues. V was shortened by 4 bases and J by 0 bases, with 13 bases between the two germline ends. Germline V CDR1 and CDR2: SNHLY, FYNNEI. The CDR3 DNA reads TGTGCCAGCAGTGTTTCGTGGACAGACTCCTACGAGCAGTACTTC. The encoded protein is CASSVSWTDSYEQYF.

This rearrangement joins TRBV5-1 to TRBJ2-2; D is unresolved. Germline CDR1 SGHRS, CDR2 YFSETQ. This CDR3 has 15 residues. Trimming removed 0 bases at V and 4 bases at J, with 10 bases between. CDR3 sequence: CASSLGGKGTGELFF. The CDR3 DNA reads TGCGCCAGCAGCTTGGGGGGTAAGGGCACCGGGGAGCTGTTTTTT.

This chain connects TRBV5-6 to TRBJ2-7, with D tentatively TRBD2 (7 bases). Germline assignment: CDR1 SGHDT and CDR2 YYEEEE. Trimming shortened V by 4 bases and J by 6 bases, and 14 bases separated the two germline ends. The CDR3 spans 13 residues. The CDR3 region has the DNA TGTGCCAGCAGCACACACGGGGGGCTCGAGCAGTACTTC. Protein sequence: CASSTHGGLEQYF.

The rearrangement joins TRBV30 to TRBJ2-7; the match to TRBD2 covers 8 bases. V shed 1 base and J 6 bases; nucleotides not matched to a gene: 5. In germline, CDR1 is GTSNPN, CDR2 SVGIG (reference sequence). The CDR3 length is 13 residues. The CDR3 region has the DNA TGTGCCTGGAGTGGTAGCGGGATGTCCGAGCAGTACTTC. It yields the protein CAWSGSGMSEQYF.

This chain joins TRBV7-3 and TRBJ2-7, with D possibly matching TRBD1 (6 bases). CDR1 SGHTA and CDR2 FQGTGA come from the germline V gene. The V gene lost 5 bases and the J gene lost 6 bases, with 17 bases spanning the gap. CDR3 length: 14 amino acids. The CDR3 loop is CASSARLQGSEQYF. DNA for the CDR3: TGTGCCAGCAGCGCTCGGTTACAGGGAAGCGAGCAGTACTTC.

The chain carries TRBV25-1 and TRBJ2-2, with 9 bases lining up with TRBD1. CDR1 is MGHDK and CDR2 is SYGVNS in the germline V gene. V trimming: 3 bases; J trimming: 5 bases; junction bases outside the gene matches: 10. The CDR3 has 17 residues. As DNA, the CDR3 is TGTGCCAGCAGTGACCAAGACAGGGGGGAAGTGACCGGGGAGCTGTTTTTT. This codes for CASSDQDRGEVTGELFF.

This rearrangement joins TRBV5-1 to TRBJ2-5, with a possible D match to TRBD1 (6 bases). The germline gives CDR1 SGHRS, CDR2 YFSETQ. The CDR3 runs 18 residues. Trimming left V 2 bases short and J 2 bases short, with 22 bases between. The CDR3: CASSLGRGARAQQETQYF. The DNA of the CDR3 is TGCGCCAGCAGCTTAGGCAGGGGCGCGAGGGCACAACAAGAGACCCAGTACTTC. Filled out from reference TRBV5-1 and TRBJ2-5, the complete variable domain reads KAGVTQTPRYLIKTRGQQVTLSCSPISGHRSVSWYQQTPGQGLQFLFEYFSETQRNKGNFPGRFSGRQFSNSRSEMNVSTLELGDSALYLCASSLGRGARAQQETQYFGPGTRLLVL.

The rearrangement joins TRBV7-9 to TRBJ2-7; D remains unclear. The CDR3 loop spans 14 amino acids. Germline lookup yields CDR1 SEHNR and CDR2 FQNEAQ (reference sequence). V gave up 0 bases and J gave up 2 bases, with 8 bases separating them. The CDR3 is CASSLALGAYEQYF. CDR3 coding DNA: TGTGCCAGCAGCTTAGCGCTTGGGGCCTACGAGCAGTACTTC. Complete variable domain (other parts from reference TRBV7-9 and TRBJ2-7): DTGVSQNPRHKITKRGQNVTFRCDPISEHNRLYWYRQTLGQGPEFLTYFQNEAQLEKSRLLSDRFSAERPKGSFSTLEIQRTEQGDSAMYLCASSLALGAYEQYFGPGTRLTVT.

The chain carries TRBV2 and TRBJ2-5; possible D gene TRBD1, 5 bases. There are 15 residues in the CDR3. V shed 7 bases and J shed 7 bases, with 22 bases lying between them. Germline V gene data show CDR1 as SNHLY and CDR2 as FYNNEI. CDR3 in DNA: TGTGCCAGCAACCCCCGGGCCAAAGGGGTCGGGACCCAGTACTTC. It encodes CASNPRAKGVGTQYF. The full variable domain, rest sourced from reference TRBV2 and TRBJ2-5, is EPEVTQTPSHQVTQMGQEVILRCVPISNHLYFYWYRQILGQKVEFLVSFYNNEISEKSEIFDDQFSVERPDGSNFTLKIRSTKLEDSAMYFCASNPRAKGVGTQYFGPGTRLLVL.

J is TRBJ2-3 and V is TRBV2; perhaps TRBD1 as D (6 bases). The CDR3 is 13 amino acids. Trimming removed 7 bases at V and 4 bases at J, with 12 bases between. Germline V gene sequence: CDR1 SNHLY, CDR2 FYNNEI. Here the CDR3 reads CASNRVVADTQYF. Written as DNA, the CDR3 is TGTGCCAGCAACAGGGTAGTCGCAGATACGCAGTATTTT.

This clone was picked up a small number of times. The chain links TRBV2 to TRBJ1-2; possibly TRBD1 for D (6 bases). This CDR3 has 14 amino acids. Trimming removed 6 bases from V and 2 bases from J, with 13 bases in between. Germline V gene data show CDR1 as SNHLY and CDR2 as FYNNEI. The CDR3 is CASSGGGGNYGYTF. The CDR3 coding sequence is TGTGCCAGCAGCGGGGGCGGGGGAAACTATGGCTACACCTTC.

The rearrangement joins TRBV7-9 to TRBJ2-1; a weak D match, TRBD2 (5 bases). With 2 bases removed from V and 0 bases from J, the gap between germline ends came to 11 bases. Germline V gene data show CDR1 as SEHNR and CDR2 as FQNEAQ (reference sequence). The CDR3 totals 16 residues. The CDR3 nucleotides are TGTGCCAGCAGCTTACCGGGATGGGGCTCCTACAATGAGCAGTTCTTC. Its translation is CASSLPGWGSYNEQFF.

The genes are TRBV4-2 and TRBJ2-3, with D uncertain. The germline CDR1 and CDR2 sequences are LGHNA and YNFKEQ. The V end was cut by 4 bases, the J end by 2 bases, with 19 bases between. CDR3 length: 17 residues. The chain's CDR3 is CASSPSGAPGSTDTQYF. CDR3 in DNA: TGTGCCAGCAGCCCGTCAGGAGCTCCGGGTTCCACAGATACGCAGTATTTT.

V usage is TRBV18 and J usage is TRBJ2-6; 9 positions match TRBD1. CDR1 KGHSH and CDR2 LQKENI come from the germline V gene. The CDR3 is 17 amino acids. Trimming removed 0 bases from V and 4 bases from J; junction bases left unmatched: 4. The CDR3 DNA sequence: TGTGCCAGCTCACCACCTGGACAGGGGTACGGGGCCAACGTCCTGACTTTC. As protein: CASSPPGQGYGANVLTF.

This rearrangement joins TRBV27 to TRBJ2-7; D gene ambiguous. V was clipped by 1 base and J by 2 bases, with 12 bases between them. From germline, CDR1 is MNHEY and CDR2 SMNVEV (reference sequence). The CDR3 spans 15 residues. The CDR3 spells CASSLYPGLTYEQYF. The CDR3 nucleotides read TGTGCCAGCAGTTTATACCCCGGGTTGACCTACGAGCAGTACTTC.

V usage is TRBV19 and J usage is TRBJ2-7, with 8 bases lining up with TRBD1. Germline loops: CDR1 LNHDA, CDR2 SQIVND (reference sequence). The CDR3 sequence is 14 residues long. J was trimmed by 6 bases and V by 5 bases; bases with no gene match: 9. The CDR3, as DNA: TGTGCCAGTAGTGCCGGACAGGGAAGAGGCGAGCAGTACTTC. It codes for CASSAGQGRGEQYF.

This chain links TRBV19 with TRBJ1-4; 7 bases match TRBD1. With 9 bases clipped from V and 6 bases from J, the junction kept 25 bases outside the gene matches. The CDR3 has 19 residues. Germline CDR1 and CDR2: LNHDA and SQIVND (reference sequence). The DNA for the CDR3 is TGTGCCAGCTGTTCGCCACAGGGGCCGCCCCCAACTAATTATGAAAAACTGTTTTTT. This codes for CASCSPQGPPPTNYEKLFF.